The clone carrying this T cell receptor beta chain was seen ten or more times. The data were taken from a study of T cells in Graves' hyperthyroidism and ophthalmopathy. At the level of the study: Blood from the periphery was taken at initial diagnosis, before any treatment.

Amplified TCR beta CDR3 regions derived from RNA transcripts. First-round RT-PCR with HTBI primers amplified the TCR CDR3 region. TCRdb reprocessed the multiplex PCR reads via MiXCR and lists one record per CDR3 protein. The profile shows under 750,000 distinct CDR3 sequences, roughly a sixth of them singletons. Germline assignment: CDR1 SGHRS and CDR2 YFSETQ. V gave up 0 bases and J gave up 1 base; unmatched junction bases: 3. The CDR3 has 16 amino acids. Newly diagnosed hyperthyroidism, duration under 2 months, in patients aged 18 to 65. This chain links TRBV5-1 with TRBJ2-3, with TRBD2 matching 9 bases. The clonotype was recovered from a woman in her 50s with Graves' hyperthyroidism that later progressed to Graves' ophthalmopathy. The source material was blood. The CDR3 DNA follows: TGCGCCAGCAGCTTGGAAATAGCGGGGGGCACAGATACGCAGTATTTT. It specifies CASSLEIAGGTDTQYF.